These T cell receptor beta chains were read from a single sample in a study of identical twins. A single record per CDR3 protein comes from TCRdb applying MiXCR to the 5' RACE reads. The sample holds about 690,000 distinct CDR3 sequences; approximately 6% are singletons and the top ten take about 2%. Sequenced material: naive T cells sorted from blood. The source is a man between 18 and 35 years old in good health. Each CDR3 is given without its conserved first and last residue. Not all rows give a size; the values are once, few, many and, for expanded clones, a class.

v_gene: TRBV7-6; abundance: few; CDR3aa: ASSLAQQTGAPGNTIY
v_gene: TRBV12-3/TRBV12-4; abundance: few; CDR3aa: ASSLNLLYNSPLH
v_gene: TRBV7-9; abundance: many; CDR3aa: ASSAYGDTDTQY
v_gene: TRBV6-1; abundance: many; CDR3aa: ASSPSDYSNQPQH
v_gene: TRBV29-1; abundance: many; CDR3aa: SVPDRYTEAF
v_gene: TRBV20-1; abundance: few; CDR3aa: SARGRGRDGQPQH
v_gene: TRBV9; abundance: many; CDR3aa: ASSPGGISNQPQH
v_gene: TRBV27; abundance: many; CDR3aa: ATRGLAGQETQY
v_gene: TRBV6-5; abundance: .; CDR3aa: ASSYGDRHNEQF
v_gene: TRBV5-5; abundance: .; CDR3aa: ASKVYSRDTDTQY
v_gene: TRBV12-3/TRBV12-4; abundance: many; CDR3aa: ATLRAENIQY
v_gene: TRBV11-2; abundance: .; CDR3aa: ASSLGSGGRETQY
v_gene: TRBV20-1; abundance: .; CDR3aa: SARPTAGGVQETQY
v_gene: TRBV20-1; abundance: many; CDR3aa: SARPSGAYEQY
v_gene: TRBV25-1; abundance: many; CDR3aa: ASRLMTGEQY
v_gene: TRBV10-3; abundance: many; CDR3aa: AIRPGTSGGETQY
v_gene: TRBV6-2/TRBV6-3; abundance: .; CDR3aa: ATRDSSYEQY
v_gene: TRBV2; abundance: .; CDR3aa: ASSVAYGGPDTQY
v_gene: TRBV12-3/TRBV12-4; abundance: many; CDR3aa: ASSSGLAGASGF
v_gene: TRBV7-9; abundance: .; CDR3aa: ASSLGQGRSGANVLT
v_gene: TRBV24-1; abundance: many; CDR3aa: ATSDRGRSLYEQY
v_gene: TRBV7-6; abundance: .; CDR3aa: ASSFELGGPVEQY
v_gene: TRBV3-1; abundance: few; CDR3aa: ASSQGAVEAF
v_gene: TRBV7-3; abundance: few; CDR3aa: ASSLAGTAAGELF
v_gene: TRBV12-3/TRBV12-4; abundance: many; CDR3aa: AISPPSTDTQY
v_gene: TRBV6-2/TRBV6-3; abundance: few; CDR3aa: ASSYLTPGQGTLSTDTQY
v_gene: TRBV7-2; abundance: many; CDR3aa: ASSPPDSYGYT
v_gene: TRBV12-3/TRBV12-4; abundance: .; CDR3aa: ASIHRDRALWDTQY
v_gene: TRBV7-2; abundance: few; CDR3aa: ASRPGQTLGYGYT
v_gene: TRBV20-1; abundance: many; CDR3aa: SAGRGAEQF
v_gene: TRBV4-1; abundance: few; CDR3aa: ASSQDQSYNEQF
v_gene: TRBV7-9; abundance: .; CDR3aa: ASSLGEYEETQY
v_gene: TRBV5-1; abundance: many; CDR3aa: ASSPRAGNEQF
v_gene: TRBV14; abundance: few; CDR3aa: ASSQVGGVNTGELF
v_gene: TRBV4-3; abundance: many; CDR3aa: ASSHLGEYNEQF
v_gene: TRBV15; abundance: many; CDR3aa: ATSISLAGVGEQY
v_gene: TRBV15; abundance: many; CDR3aa: ATSLDGRRNYGYT
v_gene: TRBV6-5; abundance: many; CDR3aa: ASSHNRDRRTDTQY
v_gene: TRBV29-1; abundance: many; CDR3aa: SVEGTSGSPNPTDTQY
v_gene: TRBV11-1; abundance: few; CDR3aa: ASSLATGVSYEQY
v_gene: TRBV6-5; abundance: .; CDR3aa: ASSYSGRGGSGANVLT